The entry below describes one T cell receptor beta chain. Its specificity is unknown. These data originate in a study of cytotoxic CD8 clonotypes in ibrutinib-treated CLL. Overall study context: Within the patient group, eleven to twelve were relapsed/refractory and approximately 16 treatment-naive, and around 17 were IGHV unmutated. Findings of the study overall: Among the clonotypes, public ones were uncommon and contracted or held stable on treatment.

About 2.2 micrograms of genomic DNA, which was extracted from cryopreserved PBMCs, served as the material used for the TCR beta libraries. The length of the CDR3 is 15 residues. V lost 0 bases and J lost 6; bases outside the gene matches: 2. Germline V lookup: CDR1 SGHTA, CDR2 FQGTGA. Target depth was 1 in 200,000 to 1 in 1 million T cells, about 10x per clonotype. The protocol was immunoSEQ multiplex PCR, while the TCRdb copy is restricted to in-frame clones and leaves out a portion. This sample yields about 250,000 clones, of which 70% are seen a single time; approximately 15% belongs to the top ten.

The V and J genes are TRBV7-3 and TRBJ2-1, with 10 positions matching TRBD2. Sample: PBMCs, taken after 24 months of ibrutinib treatment. The receptor's source is a human donor with chronic lymphocytic leukemia. CDR3 amino acids: CASSLTLAGVNEQFF. The CDR3, as DNA: TGTGCCAGCAGCTTAACTCTAGCGGGAGTCAATGAGCAGTTCTTC.